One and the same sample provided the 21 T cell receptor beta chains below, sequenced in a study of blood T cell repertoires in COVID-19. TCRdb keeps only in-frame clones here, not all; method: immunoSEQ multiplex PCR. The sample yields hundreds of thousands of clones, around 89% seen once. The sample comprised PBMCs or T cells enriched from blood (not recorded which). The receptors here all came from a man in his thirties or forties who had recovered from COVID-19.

The CDR3 nucleotides are TGCGCCAGCAGCCAAGAGAGTCAGGCCAATTCACCCCTCCACTTT. Residues: CASSQESQANSPLHF. The chain employs TRBV4-1 and TRBJ1-6; no reliable D call. Germline V gene lookup returns CDR1 MGHRA and CDR2 YSYEKL. Between the trimmed V and J ends, which lost 0 bases and 7 bases, there was a span of 10 bases. The CDR3 covers 15 residues.

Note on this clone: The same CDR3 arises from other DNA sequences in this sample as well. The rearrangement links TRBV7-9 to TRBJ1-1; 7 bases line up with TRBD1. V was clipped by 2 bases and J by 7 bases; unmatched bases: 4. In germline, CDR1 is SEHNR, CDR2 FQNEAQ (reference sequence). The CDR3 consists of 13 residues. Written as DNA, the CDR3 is TGTGCCAGCAGCTTAAGACAGGGCGGTGAAGCTTTCTTT. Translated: CASSLRQGGEAFF.

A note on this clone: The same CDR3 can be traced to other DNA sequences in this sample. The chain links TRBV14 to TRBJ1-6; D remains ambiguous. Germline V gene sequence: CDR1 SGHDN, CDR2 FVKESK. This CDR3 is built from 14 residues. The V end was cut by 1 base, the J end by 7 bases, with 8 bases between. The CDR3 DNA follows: TGTGCCAGCAGCCAAGGGCAGTACAATTCACCCCTCCACTTT. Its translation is CASSQGQYNSPLHF. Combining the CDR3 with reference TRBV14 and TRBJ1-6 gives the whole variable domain EAGVTQFPSHSVIEKGQTVTLRCDPISGHDNLYWYRRVMGKEIKFLLHFVKESKQDESGMPNNRFLAERTGGTYSTLKVQPAELEDSGVYFCASSQGQYNSPLHFGNGTRLTVT.

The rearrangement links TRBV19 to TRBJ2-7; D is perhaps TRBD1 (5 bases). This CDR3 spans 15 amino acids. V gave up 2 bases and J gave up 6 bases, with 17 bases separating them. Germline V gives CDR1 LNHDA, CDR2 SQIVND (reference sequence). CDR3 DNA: TGTGCCAGTAGTATATCGTGGGCAGGGAAAAGCGAGCAGTACTTC. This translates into CASSISWAGKSEQYF. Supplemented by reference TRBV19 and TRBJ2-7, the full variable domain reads DGGITQSPKYLFRKEGQNVTLSCEQNLNHDAMYWYRQDPGQGLRLIYYSQIVNDFQKGDIAEGYSVSREKKESFPLTVTSAQKNPTAFYLCASSISWAGKSEQYFGPGTRLTVT.

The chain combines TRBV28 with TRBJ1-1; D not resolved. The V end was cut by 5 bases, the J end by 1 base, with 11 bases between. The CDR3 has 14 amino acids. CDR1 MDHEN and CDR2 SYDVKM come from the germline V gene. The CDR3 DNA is TGTGCCAGCAGTCTCGTTACAGAGAACACTGAAGCTTTCTTT. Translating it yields CASSLVTENTEAFF.

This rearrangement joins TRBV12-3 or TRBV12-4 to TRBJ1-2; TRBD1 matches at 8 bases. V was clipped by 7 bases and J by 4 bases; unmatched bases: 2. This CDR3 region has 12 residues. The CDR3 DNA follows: TGTGCCAGCACTGACAGGGGCTATGGCTACACCTTC. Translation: CASTDRGYGYTF.

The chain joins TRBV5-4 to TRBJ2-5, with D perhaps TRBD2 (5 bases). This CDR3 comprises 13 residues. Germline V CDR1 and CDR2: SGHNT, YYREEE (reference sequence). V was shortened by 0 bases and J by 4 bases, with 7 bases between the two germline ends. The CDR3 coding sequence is TGTGCCAGCAGCTTGGGTGAGGGAGAGACCCAGTACTTC. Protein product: CASSLGEGETQYF.

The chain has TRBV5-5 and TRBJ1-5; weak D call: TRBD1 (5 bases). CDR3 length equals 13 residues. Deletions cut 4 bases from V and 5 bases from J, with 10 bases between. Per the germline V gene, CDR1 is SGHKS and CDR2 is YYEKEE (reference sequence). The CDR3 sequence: CASSVDSHQPQHF. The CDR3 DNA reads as TGTGCCAGCAGCGTTGACAGTCATCAGCCCCAGCATTTT.

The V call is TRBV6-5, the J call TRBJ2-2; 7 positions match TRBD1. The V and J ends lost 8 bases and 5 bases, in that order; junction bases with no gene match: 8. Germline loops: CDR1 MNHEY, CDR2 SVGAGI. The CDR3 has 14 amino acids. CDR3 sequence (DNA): TGTGCCAGCCGAAGACAGGGTTGGACCGGGGAGCTGTTTTTT. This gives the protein CASRRQGWTGELFF.

The CDR3 loop is CASSQGWQGHNEQFF. CDR3 nucleotide sequence: TGTGCCAGCAGCCAAGGTTGGCAGGGTCACAATGAGCAGTTCTTC. This chain links TRBV3-1 (or the pseudogene TRBV3-2) with TRBJ2-1; perhaps TRBD1 as D (5 bases). Germline lookup yields CDR1 LGHDT and CDR2 YNNKEL (reference sequence). This CDR3 contains 15 residues. Trimming shortened V by 1 base and J by 5 bases, and 12 bases separated the two germline ends.

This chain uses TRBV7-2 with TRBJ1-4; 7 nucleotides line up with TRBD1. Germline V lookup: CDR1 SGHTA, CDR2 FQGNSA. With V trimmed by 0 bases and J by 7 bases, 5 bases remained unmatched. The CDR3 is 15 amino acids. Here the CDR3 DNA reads TGTGCCAGCAGCTTAGCCGGGACAGTTCCTGAAAAACTGTTTTTT. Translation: CASSLAGTVPEKLFF.

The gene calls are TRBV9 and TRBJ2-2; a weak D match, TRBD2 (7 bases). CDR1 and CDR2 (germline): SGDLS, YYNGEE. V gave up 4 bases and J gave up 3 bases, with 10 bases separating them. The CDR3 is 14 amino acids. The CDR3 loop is CASSPGGYTGELFF. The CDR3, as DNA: TGTGCCAGCAGCCCGGGGGGCTACACCGGGGAGCTGTTTTTT.

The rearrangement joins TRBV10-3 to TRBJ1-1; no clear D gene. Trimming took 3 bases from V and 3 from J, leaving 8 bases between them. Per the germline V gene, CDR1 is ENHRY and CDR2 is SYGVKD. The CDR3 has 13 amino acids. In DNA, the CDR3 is TGTGCCATCAGTGAAAACGGGGACACTGAAGCTTTCTTT. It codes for CAISENGDTEAFF.

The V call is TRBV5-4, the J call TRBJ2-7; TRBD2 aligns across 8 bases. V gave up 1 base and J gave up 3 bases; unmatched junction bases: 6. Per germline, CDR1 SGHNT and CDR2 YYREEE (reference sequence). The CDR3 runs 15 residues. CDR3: CASSLLGGVRYEQYF. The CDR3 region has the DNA TGTGCCAGCAGCTTGCTCGGGGGGGTGCGCTACGAGCAGTACTTC.

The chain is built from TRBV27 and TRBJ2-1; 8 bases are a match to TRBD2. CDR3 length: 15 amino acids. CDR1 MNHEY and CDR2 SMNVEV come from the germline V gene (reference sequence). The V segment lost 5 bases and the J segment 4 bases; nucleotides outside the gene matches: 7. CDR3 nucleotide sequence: TGTGCCAGCAGTATCGGGGGGGGACCTTACAATGAGCAGTTCTTC. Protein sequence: CASSIGGGPYNEQFF.

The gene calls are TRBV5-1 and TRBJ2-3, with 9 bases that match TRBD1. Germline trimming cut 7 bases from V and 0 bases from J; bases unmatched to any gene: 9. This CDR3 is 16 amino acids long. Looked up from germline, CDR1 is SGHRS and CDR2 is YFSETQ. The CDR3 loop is CASSRGGTGSTDTQYF. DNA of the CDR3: TGCGCCAGCTCCAGGGGGGGGACAGGGAGCACAGATACGCAGTATTTT.

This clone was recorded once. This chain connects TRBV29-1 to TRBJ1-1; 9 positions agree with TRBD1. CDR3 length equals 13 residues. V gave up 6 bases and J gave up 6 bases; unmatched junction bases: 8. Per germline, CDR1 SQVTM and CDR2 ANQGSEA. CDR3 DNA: TGCAGCGTGTTGGGACAGGGACCGCCTGAAGCTTTCTTT. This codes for CSVLGQGPPEAFF. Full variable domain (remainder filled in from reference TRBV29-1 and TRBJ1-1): SAVISQKPSRDICQRGTSLTIQCQVDSQVTMMFWYRQQPGQSLTLIATANQGSEATYESGFVIDKFPISRPNLTFSTLTVSNMSPEDSSIYLCSVLGQGPPEAFFGQGTRLTVV.

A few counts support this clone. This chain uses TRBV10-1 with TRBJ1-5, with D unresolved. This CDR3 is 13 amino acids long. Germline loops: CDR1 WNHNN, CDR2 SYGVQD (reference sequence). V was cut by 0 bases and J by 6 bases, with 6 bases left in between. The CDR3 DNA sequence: TGCGCCAGCAGTGAGTCGAGGAGTCAGCCCCAGCATTTT. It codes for CASSESRSQPQHF.

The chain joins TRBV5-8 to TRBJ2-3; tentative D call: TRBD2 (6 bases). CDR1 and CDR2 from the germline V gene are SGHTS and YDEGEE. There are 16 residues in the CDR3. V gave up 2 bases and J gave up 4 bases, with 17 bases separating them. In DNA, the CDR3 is TGTGCCAGCAGCTTATGGGGGGATCCCACCCCAGATACGCAGTATTTT. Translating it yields CASSLWGDPTPDTQYF.

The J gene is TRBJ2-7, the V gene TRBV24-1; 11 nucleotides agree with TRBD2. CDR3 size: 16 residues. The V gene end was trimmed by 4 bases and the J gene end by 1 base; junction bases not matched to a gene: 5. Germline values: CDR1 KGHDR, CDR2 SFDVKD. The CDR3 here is CATSDPGLAGSYEQYF. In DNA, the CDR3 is TGTGCCACCAGTGACCCCGGACTAGCGGGTTCCTACGAGCAGTACTTC.

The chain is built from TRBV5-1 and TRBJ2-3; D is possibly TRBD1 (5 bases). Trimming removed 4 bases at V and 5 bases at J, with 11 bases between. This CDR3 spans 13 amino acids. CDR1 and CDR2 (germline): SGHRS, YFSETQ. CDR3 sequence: CASSPSRGDTQYF. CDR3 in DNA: TGCGCCAGCAGCCCGTCTAGGGGAGATACGCAGTATTTT.